The 3 T cell receptor beta chains below come from one sample, sequenced in a study of cytotoxic CD8 clonotypes in ibrutinib-treated CLL. The table came from immunoSEQ multiplex PCR; TCRdb's copy has only in-frame clones and leaves some out. The sample lists 150,000 to 200,000 clones, approximately 84% occurring once. Source: PBMCs, taken after 24 months of ibrutinib treatment. The origin of the receptors is a human donor with chronic lymphocytic leukemia.

This chain links TRBV30 with TRBJ1-1; D might be TRBD1 (5 bases). V lost 3 bases and J 6 bases, leaving 8 bases between the germline ends. Looked up from germline, CDR1 is GTSNPN and CDR2 is SVGIG (reference sequence). This CDR3 has 11 amino acids. CDR3 residues: CAWRGVSEAFF. The CDR3 DNA reads TGTGCCTGGAGGGGGGTTTCTGAAGCTTTCTTT.

The chain uses TRBV5-1 and TRBJ2-3, with 7 bases fitting TRBD2. The CDR3 is 14 residues long. The J segment lost 3 bases and the V segment lost 6 bases, leaving 7 bases of the junction unmatched. Germline V gene lookup returns CDR1 SGHRS and CDR2 YFSETQ. The CDR3 protein is CASMWAGVTDTQYF. CDR3 DNA: TGCGCCAGCATGTGGGCGGGAGTAACAGATACGCAGTATTTT.

The chain combines TRBV5-1 with TRBJ1-2; TRBD1 might be the D (6 bases). The ends were cut back, 0 bases at V and 6 bases at J, with 15 bases in the middle. The CDR3 sequence is 15 residues long. Germline V gene data show CDR1 as SGHRS and CDR2 as YFSETQ. The chain's CDR3 is CASSLDGQKLDGYTF. As DNA, the CDR3 is TGCGCCAGCAGCTTGGATGGACAGAAGCTCGATGGCTACACCTTC.